Below, one TCR beta chain is given with its context. The data are from a study of OX40 agonist ivuxolimab in advanced cancers. Overall study context: Participants, around 80% male, averaged about 59 years of age, ranging from roughly 23 to 90. Enrollees could have had prior anti-PD-1, anti-PD-L1 or anti-CTLA-4 therapy, which approximately 38% had received.

Sequencing was performed with immunoSEQ multiplex PCR; in TCRdb, only in-frame clones are kept and a portion is missing. Among about 28,000 clones listed, just under 80% were seen once. V lost 2 bases, J lost 7 bases, and 12 bases stayed unmatched. The CDR3 consists of 16 residues. Germline V lookup: CDR1 SEHNR, CDR2 FQNEAQ (reference sequence). This TCR was sampled from an adult with an advanced solid tumor such as melanoma, head and neck, liver or kidney cancer. This chain links TRBV7-9 with TRBJ2-7, with 9 bases aligning to TRBD1. The sample consisted of CD4+ or CD8+ T cells sorted from blood, taken in a trial of the OX40 agonist ivuxolimab. CDR3 loop: CASSLSRTGASREQYF. The DNA for the CDR3 is TGTGCCAGCAGCTTATCCCGGACAGGGGCATCTAGGGAGCAGTACTTC.